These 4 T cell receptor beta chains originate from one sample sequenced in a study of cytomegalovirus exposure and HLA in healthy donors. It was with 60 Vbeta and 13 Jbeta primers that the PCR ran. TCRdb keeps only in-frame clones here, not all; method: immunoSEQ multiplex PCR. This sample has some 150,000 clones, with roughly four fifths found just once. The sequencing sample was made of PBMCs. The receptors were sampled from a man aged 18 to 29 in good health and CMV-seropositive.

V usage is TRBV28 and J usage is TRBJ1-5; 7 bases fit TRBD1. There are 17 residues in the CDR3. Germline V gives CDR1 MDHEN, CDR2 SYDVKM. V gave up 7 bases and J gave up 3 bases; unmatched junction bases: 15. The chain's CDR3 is CASTFSQAGGTNQPQHF. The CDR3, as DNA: TGTGCCAGCACATTCTCCCAAGCAGGGGGAACCAATCAGCCCCAGCATTTT.

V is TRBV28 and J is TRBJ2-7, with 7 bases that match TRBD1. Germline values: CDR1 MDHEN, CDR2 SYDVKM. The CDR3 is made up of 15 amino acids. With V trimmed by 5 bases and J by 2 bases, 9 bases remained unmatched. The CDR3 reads CASSPYRGLAYEQYF. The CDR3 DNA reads TGTGCCAGCAGTCCATACAGGGGCCTCGCCTACGAGCAGTACTTC.

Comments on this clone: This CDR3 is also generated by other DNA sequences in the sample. Written as DNA, the CDR3 is TGTGCCAGCAGCTTAGGGACTAGCGGAAACAATGAGCAGTTCTTC. Its translation is CASSLGTSGNNEQFF. The chain links TRBV11-2 to TRBJ2-1; 10 bases agree with TRBD2. CDR1 is SGHAT, CDR2 FQNNGV, per germline. V lost 1 base, J lost 5 bases, and 2 bases stayed unmatched. The CDR3 totals 15 residues.

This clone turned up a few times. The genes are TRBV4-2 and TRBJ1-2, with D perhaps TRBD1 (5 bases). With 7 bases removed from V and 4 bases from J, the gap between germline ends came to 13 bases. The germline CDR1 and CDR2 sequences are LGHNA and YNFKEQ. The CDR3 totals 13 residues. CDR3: CASKATGTYGYTF. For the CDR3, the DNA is TGTGCCAGCAAAGCAACAGGAACCTATGGCTACACCTTC.